The 15 T cell receptor beta chains listed next were all sequenced from one sample in a study of STAT3 mutations in large granular lymphocyte leukemia. Study results and caveats: At least one immunodominant TCR beta clonotype appeared in every T-cell large granular lymphocyte leukemia patient.

These receptors are not linked to any known antigen. TCRdb's table, derived via immunoSEQ multiplex PCR, lists solely in-frame clones and lacks some. This sample carries under 15,000 clones, about 90% of them seen once, and the ten largest clones take 12%. Sequenced input: PBMCs. These receptors all stem from a human donor with T large granular lymphocyte leukemia. Some clones in this sample may be carry-over from other donors' samples.

This clone showed up just once. This chain connects TRBV29-1 to TRBJ1-3, with TRBD1 as a possible D gene (5 bases). This CDR3 has 15 residues. Germline V lookup: CDR1 SQVTM, CDR2 ANQGSEA. V lost 2 bases and J lost 0, with 11 bases in between. CDR3 DNA: TGCAGCGTTGAATGGACAAGCCCCTCTGGAAACACCATATATTTT. Protein sequence: CSVEWTSPSGNTIYF.

The chain combines TRBV6-5 with TRBJ1-6; weak D call: TRBD1 (6 bases). Germline CDR1 and CDR2: MNHEY and SVGAGI. This CDR3 has 15 amino acids. Trimming removed 5 bases at V and 7 bases at J, with 15 bases between. CDR3 sequence: CASSAEQGMNSPLHF. The CDR3 DNA sequence: TGTGCCAGCAGTGCCGAACAGGGAATGAATTCACCCCTCCACTTT.

The chain links TRBV28 to TRBJ2-7; the match to TRBD2 covers 12 bases. Looked up from germline, CDR1 is MDHEN and CDR2 is SYDVKM. CDR3 size: 14 residues. V lost 7 bases to trimming and J lost 3 bases; unmatched junction nucleotides: 4. The CDR3 sequence is CASNLAGGSYEQYF. CDR3 coding DNA: TGTGCCAGCAACCTAGCGGGAGGGAGCTACGAGCAGTACTTC.

This chain uses TRBV6-1 with TRBJ2-7, with unresolved D. CDR3 length equals 19 residues. CDR1 MNHNS and CDR2 SASEGT come from the germline V gene. Trimming left V 3 bases short and J 2 bases short, with 26 bases between. DNA of the CDR3: TGTGCCAGCAGTGACCCTCGGGCAAGCAGAATACCAGCAACCTACGAGCAGTACTTC. Residues: CASSDPRASRIPATYEQYF.

The rearrangement links TRBV10-3 to TRBJ2-5; 13 bases match TRBD2. V lost 2 bases to trimming and J lost 3 bases; unmatched junction nucleotides: 0. The V gene's germline CDR1 is ENHRY and CDR2 SYGVKD. The CDR3 is 15 amino acids. Here the CDR3 reads CAISEGLAGEETQYF. The CDR3 nucleotides are TGTGCCATCAGTGAGGGACTAGCGGGGGAAGAGACCCAGTACTTC.

The chain joins TRBV18 to TRBJ1-1; maybe TRBD1 (6 bases). V dropped 5 bases and J dropped 4 bases, with 14 bases sitting between them. The CDR3 is 14 residues long. Germline-derived CDR1 and CDR2 are KGHSH and LQKENI. The CDR3 protein is CASSGDIYGTEAFF. The CDR3 nucleotides read TGTGCCAGCTCAGGGGACATCTACGGCACTGAAGCTTTCTTT.

The chain couples TRBV2 to TRBJ2-3; no clear D gene. Germline loops: CDR1 SNHLY, CDR2 FYNNEI. This CDR3 has 13 amino acids. V was shortened by 3 bases and J by 4 bases, with 8 bases between the two germline ends. The CDR3 is CASSDFRADTQYF. CDR3 bases: TGTGCCAGCAGTGATTTTCGGGCAGATACGCAGTATTTT. Complete variable domain (other parts from reference TRBV2 and TRBJ2-3): EPEVTQTPSHQVTQMGQEVILRCVPISNHLYFYWYRQILGQKVEFLVSFYNNEISEKSEIFDDQFSVERPDGSNFTLKIRSTKLEDSAMYFCASSDFRADTQYFGPGTRLTVL.

The chain employs TRBV6-5 and TRBJ2-7; 9 nucleotides line up with TRBD1. V dropped 4 bases and J dropped 3; count of bases not matched to a gene: 4. The CDR3 covers 14 residues. Germline V lookup: CDR1 MNHEY, CDR2 SVGAGI. As DNA, the CDR3 is TGTGCCAGCAGTTTGGGACAGGGCCACTACGAGCAGTACTTC. It specifies CASSLGQGHYEQYF.

This chain links TRBV9 with TRBJ2-3, with 9 bases identical to TRBD2. In germline, CDR1 is SGDLS, CDR2 YYNGEE. The CDR3 runs 16 residues. J gave up 1 base and V 1 base, and 4 bases lay outside the gene matches. CDR3 sequence reads: CASSVFQREGTDTQYF. CDR3 bases: TGTGCCAGCAGCGTATTTCAGCGGGAGGGCACAGATACGCAGTATTTT.

The chain links TRBV14 to TRBJ2-1; D may be TRBD2 (6 bases). The V and J ends lost 3 bases and 8 bases respectively, with 23 bases between them. Per the germline V gene, CDR1 is SGHDN and CDR2 is FVKESK. This CDR3 is built from 17 residues. CDR3 sequence: CASSHEGGGRLRDEQFF. CDR3 nucleotides: TGTGCCAGCAGCCACGAAGGAGGAGGGCGGTTACGGGATGAGCAGTTCTTC.

The chain links TRBV7-2 to TRBJ1-1, with D hard to call. CDR3 length equals 13 residues. V was pared by 4 bases and J by 7 bases, with 13 bases between. Germline CDR1 SGHTA, CDR2 FQGNSA. This CDR3 is CASSWEGRNEAFF. The CDR3 region has the DNA TGTGCCAGCAGCTGGGAGGGTCGGAATGAAGCTTTCTTT.

The chain has TRBV7-6 and TRBJ2-2; no clear D. CDR1 and CDR2 from the germline V gene are SGHVS and FNYEAQ. The CDR3 has 13 amino acids. Trimming pared 2 bases from V and 5 bases from J, leaving 6 bases between. CDR3: CASSLLGTGELFF. DNA of the CDR3: TGTGCCAGCAGCTTATTGGGGACCGGGGAGCTGTTTTTT. Full variable domain (missing parts from reference TRBV7-6 and TRBJ2-2): GAGVSQSPRYKVTKRGQDVALRCDPISGHVSLYWYRQALGQGPEFLTYFNYEAQQDKSGLPNDRFSAERPEGSISTLTIQRTEQRDSAMYRCASSLLGTGELFFGEGSRLTVL.

This clone has a single count. V and J are TRBV7-2 and TRBJ2-7, with a possible D match to TRBD2 (5 bases). Trimming removed 4 bases at V and 5 bases at J, with 15 bases between. The CDR3 extends over 14 amino acids. In germline, CDR1 is SGHTA, CDR2 FQGNSA. CDR3 coding DNA: TGTGCCAGCAGCTGGAAGCGGATATCCAACGAGCAGTACTTC. Its protein is CASSWKRISNEQYF.

The CDR3 DNA is TGCGCCAGCAGCTTGGAGTCCGGTGTCTATGGCTACACCTTC. Its protein product is CASSLESGVYGYTF. This chain uses TRBV5-1 with TRBJ1-2, with no clear D. The V gene lost 0 bases and the J gene lost 4 bases, with 10 bases spanning the gap. In germline, CDR1 is SGHRS, CDR2 YFSETQ. The CDR3 has 14 amino acids.

The chain recombines TRBV7-6 with TRBJ2-1, with TRBD1 matching 7 bases. The length of the CDR3 is 13 residues. V was clipped by 5 bases and J by 5 bases; unmatched bases: 3. Germline CDR1 and CDR2: SGHVS and FNYEAQ. This CDR3 reads CASSRQGNNEQFF. The CDR3 nucleotides are TGTGCCAGCAGCCGACAGGGCAACAATGAGCAGTTCTTC.